Below are 28 T cell receptor beta chains sequenced from a single sample in a study of T cell responses to AZD1222 COVID-19 vaccine. This table comes from immunoSEQ multiplex PCR, and its TCRdb copy is limited to in-frame clones, with some not included. In the table there are more than 70,000 clones, approximately 81% of which are singletons. The input for sequencing was peripheral blood, taken on day 0 of AZD1222 vaccination. These receptor sequences come from an adult in good health.

This clone was counted a few times. V usage is TRBV13 and J usage is TRBJ1-1; maybe TRBD1 (5 bases). The germline V and J ends were trimmed by 6 bases and 1 base, with 9 bases remaining between them. This CDR3 is built from 13 residues. The germline gives CDR1 PRHDT, CDR2 FYEKMQ (reference sequence). The CDR3 sequence: CASRPQGNTEAFF. CDR3 DNA: TGTGCCAGCAGGCCTCAGGGGAACACTGAAGCTTTCTTT.

This rearrangement joins TRBV5-1 to TRBJ1-1, with D hard to call. Germline V gives CDR1 SGHRS, CDR2 YFSETQ. The length of the CDR3 is 14 residues. Trimming shortened V by 5 bases and J by 3 bases, and 14 bases separated the two germline ends. CDR3 sequence: CASRFDTAYTEAFF. CDR3 nucleotides: TGCGCCAGCAGGTTCGACACCGCCTACACTGAAGCTTTCTTT.

This clone has a handful of counts. The rearrangement links TRBV5-4 to TRBJ1-1, with D possibly matching TRBD1 (5 bases). Trimming took off 3 bases at V and 1 base at J, with 10 bases between the two ends. The CDR3 totals 14 residues. Germline V gene lookup returns CDR1 SGHNT and CDR2 YYREEE (reference sequence). This chain's CDR3 is CASSWGGGNTEAFF. The CDR3 DNA follows: TGTGCCAGCAGCTGGGGCGGGGGGAACACTGAAGCTTTCTTT. Together with reference TRBV5-4 and TRBJ1-1, the CDR3 gives the full variable domain: ETGVTQSPTHLIKTRGQQVTLRCSSQSGHNTVSWYQQALGQGPQFIFQYYREEENGRGNFPPRFSGLQFPNYSSELNVNALELDDSALYLCASSWGGGNTEAFFGQGTRLTVV.

The chain carries TRBV5-1 and TRBJ2-5; 8 bases match TRBD2. The germline CDR1 and CDR2 sequences are SGHRS and YFSETQ. The CDR3 runs to 15 residues. The J segment lost 1 base and the V segment lost 6 bases, leaving 8 bases of the junction unmatched. CDR3: CASNLGGGTQETQYF. The CDR3 coding sequence is TGCGCCAGCAACCTTGGCGGGGGGACCCAAGAGACCCAGTACTTC.

This chain connects TRBV4-3 to TRBJ2-2, with D possibly matching TRBD1 (6 bases). Germline lookup yields CDR1 LGHNA and CDR2 YSLEER. The CDR3 loop spans 18 amino acids. The V and J ends lost 4 bases and 0 bases respectively, with 18 bases between them. CDR3 amino acids: CASSPTRSGEPNTGELFF. The CDR3 DNA follows: TGCGCCAGCAGCCCAACGAGATCAGGGGAACCGAACACCGGGGAGCTGTTTTTT.

The chain combines TRBV12-3 or TRBV12-4 with TRBJ1-3; D is ambiguous. CDR3 size: 13 residues. The V end was cut by 3 bases, the J end by 4 bases, with 7 bases between. The CDR3 DNA is TGTGCCAGCAGTTTTGGGCAGGGAAACACCATATATTTT. Translated: CASSFGQGNTIYF.

CDR3 in DNA: TGTGCCAGCAGTGGGGACGTGAACACTGAAGCTTTCTTT. Its protein is CASSGDVNTEAFF. V is TRBV2 and J is TRBJ1-1, with D maybe TRBD1 (5 bases). The CDR3 consists of 13 residues. Germline V CDR1 and CDR2: SNHLY, FYNNEI. Trimming removed 4 bases from V and 0 bases from J, with 6 bases in between.

The chain combines TRBV2 with TRBJ1-2; D is unresolved. Trimming removed 7 bases at V and 3 bases at J, with 6 bases between. From germline, CDR1 is SNHLY and CDR2 FYNNEI. The length of the CDR3 is 11 residues. The CDR3: CASNPDYGYTF. The CDR3 nucleotides are TGTGCCAGCAACCCTGACTATGGCTACACCTTC.

This sequence joins TRBV28 and TRBJ2-7, with D unresolved. The CDR3 spans 15 residues. Germline CDR1 reads MDHEN; CDR2 reads SYDVKM. Trimming shortened V by 5 bases and J by 6 bases, and 20 bases separated the two germline ends. As DNA, the CDR3 is TGTGCCAGCAGTCCCTCAAGGAGTTCCGTTGTCGAGCAGTACTTC. This encodes CASSPSRSSVVEQYF.

This chain connects TRBV6-1 to TRBJ1-4; the D is unclear. Germline assignment: CDR1 MNHNS and CDR2 SASEGT. This CDR3 region has 14 residues. Trimming took 5 bases from V and 3 from J, leaving 10 bases between them. The CDR3 DNA follows: TGTGCCAGCAGTCGGTTGGGAGCTAATGAAAAACTGTTTTTT. The encoded protein is CASSRLGANEKLFF.

This chain connects TRBV4-2 to TRBJ1-1; TRBD1 agrees at 8 bases. Germline-derived CDR1 and CDR2 are LGHNA and YNFKEQ. Trimming at V came to 4 bases and at J to 6 bases, leaving 1 base not matched to a gene. This CDR3 has 12 residues. The DNA of the CDR3 is TGTGCCAGCAGCCTGGACAGGGCTGAAGCTTTCTTT. Its translation is CASSLDRAEAFF.

The gene calls are TRBV6-2 or TRBV6-3 and TRBJ2-2; D may correspond to TRBD1 or TRBD2 (7 bases each). CDR3 length: 15 amino acids. Deletions cut 5 bases from V and 6 bases from J, with 16 bases between. Germline V gene lookup returns CDR1 MNHEY and CDR2 SVGEGT. The CDR3 here is CASSPQGRVAGELFF. The CDR3 DNA reads TGTGCCAGCAGTCCACAGGGGAGGGTGGCCGGGGAGCTGTTTTTT.

The chain couples TRBV9 to TRBJ2-2; D may be TRBD2 (5 bases). Germline lookup yields CDR1 SGDLS and CDR2 YYNGEE. This CDR3 spans 14 amino acids. V dropped 3 bases and J dropped 7 bases, with 13 bases sitting between them. The CDR3 is CASSAPGRGGELFF. The CDR3 DNA reads TGTGCCAGCAGCGCCCCCGGCCGGGGCGGGGAGCTGTTTTTT.

This clone has just one count. The J gene is TRBJ1-2, the V gene TRBV13, with D maybe TRBD1 (6 bases). Trimming pared 7 bases from V and 2 bases from J, leaving 17 bases between. Per the germline V gene, CDR1 is PRHDT and CDR2 is FYEKMQ (reference sequence). The CDR3 is 15 amino acids. CDR3 in DNA: TGTGCCAGCATCCCGAGGGGGATATCAAACTATGGCTACACCTTC. It is translated as CASIPRGISNYGYTF.

The chain joins TRBV6-1 to TRBJ2-5, with 9 bases fitting TRBD1. The CDR3 length is 14 residues. The germline V gene has CDR1 MNHNS and CDR2 SASEGT. The V gene end was trimmed by 3 bases and the J gene end by 3 bases; junction bases not matched to a gene: 2. CDR3 sequence (DNA): TGTGCCAGCAGTGACCGGGACAGGGAAGAGACCCAGTACTTC. Translating gives CASSDRDREETQYF.

The chain is built from TRBV12-5 and TRBJ1-5, with unresolved D. The V gene lost 1 base and the J gene lost 0 bases, with 7 bases spanning the gap. The germline gives CDR1 LGHNT, CDR2 FRNRAP. The CDR3 runs to 15 residues. The CDR3 region is CASGLGDFSNQPQHF. CDR3 bases: TGTGCTAGTGGTTTGGGGGATTTTAGCAATCAGCCCCAGCATTTT.

J is TRBJ1-1 and V is TRBV9; D is perhaps TRBD1 (6 bases). CDR3 size: 15 residues. CDR1 SGDLS and CDR2 YYNGEE come from the germline V gene. Trimming took 1 base from V and 4 from J, leaving 14 bases between them. The CDR3 is CASSVSGGLATEAFF. The CDR3 DNA follows: TGTGCCAGCAGCGTAAGCGGGGGCTTGGCCACTGAAGCTTTCTTT.

This clone was detected a few times. The chain carries TRBV28 and TRBJ2-6, with D possibly matching TRBD1 (6 bases). This CDR3 has 18 amino acids. CDR1 is MDHEN and CDR2 is SYDVKM in the germline V gene. The germline V and J ends were trimmed by 6 bases and 0 bases, with 18 bases remaining between them. The DNA for the CDR3 is TGTGCCAGCAGCTCAGCCGGGACATGGAGCTCTGGGGCCAACGTCCTGACTTTC. Amino acids: CASSSAGTWSSGANVLTF.

This clone showed up just once. The chain uses TRBV7-3 and TRBJ2-3, with TRBD2 matching over 8 bases. V was clipped by 3 bases and J by 6 bases; unmatched bases: 5. CDR1 SGHTA and CDR2 FQGTGA come from the germline V gene. CDR3 size: 14 residues. The CDR3 region is CASSFAGGRDTQYF. The CDR3 coding sequence is TGTGCCAGCAGCTTTGCGGGGGGCCGCGATACGCAGTATTTT. Full variable domain (missing parts from reference TRBV7-3 and TRBJ2-3): GAGVSQTPSNKVTEKGKYVELRCDPISGHTALYWYRQSLGQGPEFLIYFQGTGAADDSGLPNDRFFAVRPEGSVSTLKIQRTERGDSAVYLCASSFAGGRDTQYFGPGTRLTVL.

The chain uses TRBV18 and TRBJ1-1; D is unresolved. Deletions cut 3 bases from V and 0 bases from J, with 11 bases between. Germline CDR1 and CDR2: KGHSH and LQKENI. The CDR3 extends over 15 amino acids. The DNA for the CDR3 is TGTGCCAGCTCACCCGGCGGCAGCTTGAACACTGAAGCTTTCTTT. Translation gives CASSPGGSLNTEAFF.

DNA for the CDR3: TGTGCCAGCACCCAGGGGGTTGGCAATCAGCCCCAGCATTTT. Translation gives CASTQGVGNQPQHF. The chain is built from TRBV5-6 and TRBJ1-5; 7 nucleotides line up with TRBD1. Germline-derived CDR1 and CDR2 are SGHDT and YYEEEE. CDR3 size: 14 residues. V lost 6 bases, J lost 2 bases, and 5 bases stayed unmatched.

The V gene is TRBV7-9, the J gene TRBJ1-2; tentatively, D is TRBD1 (6 bases). The CDR3 has 11 residues. Germline-derived CDR1 and CDR2 are SEHNR and FQNEAQ (reference sequence). The ends were cut back, 4 bases at V and 8 bases at J, with 8 bases in the middle. DNA for the CDR3: TGTGCCAGCAGCTCGGACAGAGGCTACACCTTC. Translated, it gives CASSSDRGYTF. The complete variable domain, with remaining parts taken from reference TRBV7-9 and TRBJ1-2, reads DTGVSQNPRHKITKRGQNVTFRCDPISEHNRLYWYRQTLGQGPEFLTYFQNEAQLEKSRLLSDRFSAERPKGSFSTLEIQRTEQGDSAMYLCASSSDRGYTFGSGTRLTVV.

This clone occurred once. V and J are TRBV4-2 and TRBJ1-3; no reliable D call. This CDR3 spans 14 amino acids. Between the trimmed V and J ends, which lost 2 bases and 2 bases, there was a span of 7 bases. The germline V gene encodes CDR1 LGHNA and CDR2 YNFKEQ. The CDR3 DNA is TGTGCCAGCAGCCAAATCGGCCCTGGAAACACCATATATTTT. It is translated as CASSQIGPGNTIYF.

This clone has only a few counts. This chain joins TRBV4-3 and TRBJ1-1; D is undetermined. This CDR3 is built from 15 residues. Germline CDR1 reads LGHNA; CDR2 reads YSLEER. Trimming shortened V by 4 bases and J by 3 bases, and 15 bases separated the two germline ends. CDR3 DNA sequence: TGCGCCAGCAGCCTCGACGGAGGGTCTGACACTGAAGCTTTCTTT. Translating it yields CASSLDGGSDTEAFF.

This chain connects TRBV11-2 to TRBJ2-7, with unresolved D. The ends were cut back, 4 bases at V and 5 bases at J, with 12 bases in the middle. Germline CDR1 is SGHAT and CDR2 is FQNNGV. This CDR3 region has 13 residues. Here the CDR3 reads CASSSLGPHEQYF. CDR3 sequence (DNA): TGTGCCAGCAGCTCCCTAGGGCCGCACGAGCAGTACTTC.

The chain couples TRBV3-1 (or the pseudogene TRBV3-2) to TRBJ2-7; D call uncertain. CDR1 is LGHDT, CDR2 YNNKEL, per germline (reference sequence). This CDR3 contains 11 residues. Between the trimmed V and J ends, which lost 1 base and 7 bases, there was a span of 5 bases. The CDR3 DNA sequence: TGTGCCAGCAGCCAAGCTCAAGAGCAGTACTTC. Residues: CASSQAQEQYF.

V usage is TRBV5-1 and J usage is TRBJ1-2; D is uncertain. The V end lost 0 bases, the J end lost 0 bases, and 6 bases lay between the germline ends. Germline V gene data show CDR1 as SGHRS and CDR2 as YFSETQ. The CDR3 spans 14 residues. The chain's CDR3 is CASSLETPNYGYTF. In DNA, the CDR3 is TGCGCCAGCAGCTTGGAGACCCCTAACTATGGCTACACCTTC.

The chain is built from TRBV15 and TRBJ2-3; TRBD2 aligns across 7 bases. The length of the CDR3 is 18 residues. V lost 5 bases to trimming and J lost 5 bases; unmatched junction nucleotides: 19. Germline V lookup: CDR1 LNHNV, CDR2 YYDKDF (reference sequence). The DNA of the CDR3 is TGTGCCACCAGCCCTCCACCCGTAGGGGAGGGATGGGGAGATACGCAGTATTTT. Translated: CATSPPPVGEGWGDTQYF.